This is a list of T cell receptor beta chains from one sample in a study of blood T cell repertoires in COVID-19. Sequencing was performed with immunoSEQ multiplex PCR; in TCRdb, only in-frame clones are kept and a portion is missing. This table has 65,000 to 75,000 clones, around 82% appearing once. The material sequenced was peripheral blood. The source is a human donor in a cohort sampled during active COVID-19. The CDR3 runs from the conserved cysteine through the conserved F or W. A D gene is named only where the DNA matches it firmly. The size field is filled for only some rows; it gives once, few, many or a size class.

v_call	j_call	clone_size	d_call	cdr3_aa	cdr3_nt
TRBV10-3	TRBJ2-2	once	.	CAIIDPGLGTGELFF	TGTGCCATCATTGACCCGGGACTGGGCACCGGGGAGCTGTTTTTT
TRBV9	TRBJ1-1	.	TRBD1	CASSQGAGNTEAFF	TGTGCCAGCAGCCAGGGGGCAGGGAACACTGAAGCTTTCTTT
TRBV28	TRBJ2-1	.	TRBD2	CASIGSGGYNEQFF	TGTGCCAGCATAGGGAGCGGGGGGTACAATGAGCAGTTCTTC
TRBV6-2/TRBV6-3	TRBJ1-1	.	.	CASSYSWKNSEAFF	TGTGCCAGCAGTTACTCGTGGAAGAACAGCGAAGCTTTCTTT
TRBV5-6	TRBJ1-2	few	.	CASSMGLQTNYGYTF	TGTGCCAGCAGCATGGGACTTCAAACCAACTATGGCTACACCTTC
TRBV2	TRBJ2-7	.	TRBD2	CASRLSGRAQEQYF	TGTGCCAGCAGGCTCAGCGGGAGGGCCCAAGAGCAGTACTTC
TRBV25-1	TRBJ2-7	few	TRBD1	CASSELGTGGMDEQYF	TGTGCCAGCAGTGAATTAGGGACAGGGGGCATGGACGAGCAGTACTTC
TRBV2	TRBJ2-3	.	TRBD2	CASRTLAGADTDTQYF	TGTGCCAGCAGGACCCTAGCGGGAGCGGACACAGATACGCAGTATTTT
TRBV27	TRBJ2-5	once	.	CASSLGTQGRETQYF	TGTGCCAGCAGCTTAGGGACTCAAGGGCGCGAGACCCAGTACTTC
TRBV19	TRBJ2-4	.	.	CASSRRDPNAGAKNIQYF	TGTGCCAGTAGCCGCCGGGACCCTAACGCGGGGGCCAAAAACATTCAGTACTTC
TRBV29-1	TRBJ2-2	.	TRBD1	CSVRGGPARNGELFF	TGCAGCGTCCGAGGGGGCCCAGCAAGGAACGGGGAGCTGTTTTTT
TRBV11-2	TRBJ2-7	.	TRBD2	CASSQSGGGAPYEQYF	TGTGCCAGCAGCCAATCGGGGGGGGGTGCCCCCTACGAGCAGTACTTC
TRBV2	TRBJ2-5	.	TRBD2	CARGGLAGVETQYF	TGTGCCAGAGGGGGGCTAGCGGGAGTAGAGACCCAGTACTTC
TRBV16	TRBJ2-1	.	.	CASSQYLDEQFF	TGTGCCAGCAGCCAATATTTAGATGAGCAGTTCTTC
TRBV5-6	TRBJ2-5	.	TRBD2	CASSLGLSTSGRQETQYF	TGTGCCAGCAGCTTGGGGCTCTCGACTAGCGGAAGACAAGAGACCCAGTACTTC
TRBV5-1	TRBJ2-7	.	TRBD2	CASSLSGSPRDEQYF	TGCGCCAGCAGCCTTAGCGGGAGCCCCCGAGACGAGCAGTACTTC
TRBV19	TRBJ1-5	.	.	CASSGSQSGAYSNQPQHF	TGTGCCAGTAGTGGTTCGCAGTCAGGGGCATATAGCAATCAGCCCCAGCATTTT
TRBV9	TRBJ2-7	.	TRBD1	CASSAGTGVGEQYF	TGTGCCAGCAGCGCCGGGACAGGGGTGGGCGAGCAGTACTTC
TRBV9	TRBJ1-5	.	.	CASSPREGEPQHF	TGTGCCAGCAGCCCCCGGGAAGGAGAGCCCCAGCATTTT
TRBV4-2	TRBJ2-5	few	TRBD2	CASSQEPGGSNNKKETQYF	TGTGCCAGCAGCCAAGAGCCGGGCGGGAGTAACAATAAAAAAGAGACCCAGTACTTC